Listed below are T cell receptor beta chains from one sample, sequenced in a study of T cell clonotyping in hematopoietic cell transplantation. Profiled with immunoSEQ multiplex PCR; TCRdb holds only in-frame clones, not every one. The sample lists some 6,300 clones; 86% were seen once. The source was peripheral blood mononuclear cells, collected 180 days after allogeneic stem cell transplant. These receptors were obtained from a female patient aged 50-59 years who had an allogeneic stem cell transplant from an unrelated donor, so the T cells may come from the graft donor. Some clones in this sample may be carry-over from other donors' samples. Each CDR3 is given with its conserved first and last residue. A D gene is named only where the DNA matches it firmly. Clone size is not always given. Where it is, it says once, few, many or a class for expanded clones.

TGTGCCAGCAGCACGGGGACTAGCGGGGTTACTACCGGGGAGCTGTTTTTT,CASSTGTSGVTTGELFF,TRBJ2-2,TRBD2,TRBV7-3,17,.
TGTGCTAGCAGCTTAGCGCCCACAGGGCTTGGTACAGATACGCAGTATTTT,CASSLAPTGLGTDTQYF,TRBJ2-3,.,TRBV7-7,17,.
TGTGCCAGCAGCAGACAGGGAACGACTGAAGCTTTCTTT,CASSRQGTTEAFF,TRBJ1-1,TRBD1,TRBV2,13,.
TGTGCCAGCAGCCTCCAGGGGGGCAGCTATGGCTACACCTTC,CASSLQGGSYGYTF,TRBJ1-2,TRBD1,TRBV6-5,14,.
TGTGCCAGCAGCTCATGGACAGGGGCCTACAATGAGCAGTTCTTC,CASSSWTGAYNEQFF,TRBJ2-1,TRBD1,TRBV5-6,15,.
TGTGCCAGCAGCCCGGGACTAGCGGGGGGCCAGATCACAGATACGCAGTATTTT,CASSPGLAGGQITDTQYF,TRBJ2-3,TRBD2,TRBV5-4,18,.
TGTGCCAGCAGCCGTGGACTAGCGGGAGTAGAGCAGTTCTTC,CASSRGLAGVEQFF,TRBJ2-1,TRBD2,TRBV5-6,14,.
TGTGCCAGCAGTTTGGGGGTGCAGGGGTTTTATAATTCACCCCTCCACTTT,CASSLGVQGFYNSPLHF,TRBJ1-6,.,TRBV27,17,.
TGCGCCAGCAGCTACCCCGGGACAGGGGGGACCCAGTACTTC,CASSYPGTGGTQYF,TRBJ2-5,TRBD1,TRBV4-1,14,.
TGTGCCTGGAGACTCCCGGGAGCAACAGATACGCAGTATTTT,CAWRLPGATDTQYF,TRBJ2-3,.,TRBV30,14,.
TGCGCCAGCAGCCAAGAAGACAGAAACACCATATATTTT,CASSQEDRNTIYF,TRBJ1-3,.,TRBV4-1,13,.
TGTGCCAGCAGTTCTCAGGGGGGGGAGCCCCAGCATTTT,CASSSQGGEPQHF,TRBJ1-5,TRBD1,TRBV6-6,13,.
TGTGCCAGCAGCTTAGGGGCCTCAGGGGGCTCCGAGCAGTACTTC,CASSLGASGGSEQYF,TRBJ2-7,TRBD1,TRBV7-9,15,.
TGTGCCAGCAGCTTACCAAACAGGGGGCTGGACACTGAAGCTTTCTTT,CASSLPNRGLDTEAFF,TRBJ1-1,TRBD1,TRBV5-4,16,.
TGTGCCAGCAGGGACAGGCGTAACACCGGGGAGCTGTTTTTT,CASRDRRNTGELFF,TRBJ2-2,TRBD1,TRBV6-1,14,.
TGCAGCGTTGCCGCGTTGGGACGGTTTAATGAAAAACTGTTTTTT,CSVAALGRFNEKLFF,TRBJ1-4,.,TRBV29-1,15,once
TGTGCCAGCAGAGCAGGGGTAGATGAGCAGTTCTTC,CASRAGVDEQFF,TRBJ2-1,.,TRBV2,12,.
TGTGCCAGCAGCCAAGATGTGGAGGGAACTGAAGCTTTCTTT,CASSQDVEGTEAFF,TRBJ1-1,.,TRBV4-2,14,.
TGTGCCAGCAGCGTAGGGAACAGGTACCAAAATGAGCAGTTCTTC,CASSVGNRYQNEQFF,TRBJ2-1,.,TRBV9,15,.
TGTGCCACCCGGTTAGGGGGTCACTCTGGGGCCAACGTCCTGACTTTC,CATRLGGHSGANVLTF,TRBJ2-6,.,TRBV7-3,16,.
TGTGCCAGCAGTTGGGACAGGGACCTTTGGCCCCAGCATTTT,CASSWDRDLWPQHF,TRBJ1-5,TRBD1,TRBV28,14,.
TGTGCCAGCAGCCAAGCCAGAGGACTAGTTGCTCAAAACATTCAGTACTTC,CASSQARGLVAQNIQYF,TRBJ2-4,TRBD2,TRBV4-2,17,.
TGTGCCAGCAGTGACGGGGGGGTACAAACCTACGAGCAGTACTTC,CASSDGGVQTYEQYF,TRBJ2-7,TRBD2,TRBV6-1,15,.
TGCGCCAGCAGCTTGACCGGCAGGGGGCCAGAGGAGCAGTTCTTC,CASSLTGRGPEEQFF,TRBJ2-1,TRBD1,TRBV5-1,15,few
TGTGCCAGCAGCTACGACCAGACAGTTACCTACGAGCAGTACTTC,CASSYDQTVTYEQYF,TRBJ2-7,.,TRBV11-3,15,.
TGTGCCTGGGGCGTGGGGGGCAGCAACTATGGCTACACCTTC,CAWGVGGSNYGYTF,TRBJ1-2,.,TRBV30,14,once
TGTGCCAGCAGCTTGGGACAGGTCGGTGGAAACACCATATATTTT,CASSLGQVGGNTIYF,TRBJ1-3,.,TRBV5-6,15,.
TGTGCCAGCAGCTTGTTGGAAGGGAATGGCTATGGCTACACCTTC,CASSLLEGNGYGYTF,TRBJ1-2,.,TRBV7-9,15,.
TGTGCCAGCAGCCCTAAGACGGGGGGAGGAACAGATACGCAGTATTTT,CASSPKTGGGTDTQYF,TRBJ2-3,TRBD2,TRBV5-4,16,.
TGTGCCAGCAGCTTAGGAGTGGACAGAACCTACGAGCAGTACTTC,CASSLGVDRTYEQYF,TRBJ2-7,.,TRBV11-2,15,.
TGTGCCAGCAGCCCCGGGACAGGGGCGAATAATTCACCCCTCCACTTT,CASSPGTGANNSPLHF,TRBJ1-6,TRBD1,TRBV5-4,16,.
TGTGCCAGCAACGACAGGGTGGGCCAGCCCCAGCATTTT,CASNDRVGQPQHF,TRBJ1-5,TRBD1,TRBV6-1,13,once